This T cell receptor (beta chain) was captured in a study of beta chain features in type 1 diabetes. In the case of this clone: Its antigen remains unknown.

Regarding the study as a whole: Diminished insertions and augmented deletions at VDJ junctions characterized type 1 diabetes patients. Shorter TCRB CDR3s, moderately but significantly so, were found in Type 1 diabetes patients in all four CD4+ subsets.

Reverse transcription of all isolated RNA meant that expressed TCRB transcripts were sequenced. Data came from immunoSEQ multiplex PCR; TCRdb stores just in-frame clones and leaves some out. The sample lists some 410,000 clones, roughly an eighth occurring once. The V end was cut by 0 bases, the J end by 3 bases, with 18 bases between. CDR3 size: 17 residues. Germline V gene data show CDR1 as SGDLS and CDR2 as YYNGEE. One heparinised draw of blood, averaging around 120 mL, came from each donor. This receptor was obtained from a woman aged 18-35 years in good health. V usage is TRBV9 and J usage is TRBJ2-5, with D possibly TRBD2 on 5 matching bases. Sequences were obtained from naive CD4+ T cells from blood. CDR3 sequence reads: CASSVGVSGSGKETQYF. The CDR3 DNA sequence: TGTGCCAGCAGCGTAGGAGTCTCGGGGTCGGGGAAAGAGACCCAGTACTTC.